This paragraph reports one T cell receptor (beta chain). Its antigen is not known. PCR was performed a second time for about 7 to 12 cycles using a sample-barcoded 5' primer and a J-beta primer mix. Every single cDNA molecule received a tag from a template-switch adaptor with 12 random nucleotides. TCRdb ran MiXCR on the 5' RACE reads and lists one entry per CDR3 protein. Altogether approximately 770,000 distinct CDR3 sequences are present, 58% being singletons, with the ten largest covering around 22%. CDR1 SGHTA and CDR2 FQGNSA come from the germline V gene. The CDR3 runs 15 residues. V shed 3 bases, J shed 3 bases, and the junction held 5 bases outside the gene matches. This sample is part of a study of blood T cells in healthy people across ages. For the study at large: Roughly one uniquely barcoded beta molecule per two T cells was captured.

Study-level results: A greater number of naive CD4+ cells and higher diversity distinguished long-lived donors from aged donors. No conclusive comparison of naive versus antigen-experienced cells was possible with unsorted PBMCs.

Material: blood. The sequence derives from a man aged 25 to 40 in good health. The chain links TRBV7-2 to TRBJ2-7; 10 bases are a match to TRBD2. The CDR3 reads CASSFTSGEVYEQYF. In DNA, the CDR3 is TGTGCCAGCAGCTTCACTAGCGGGGAGGTCTACGAGCAGTACTTC. Looking up the rest from reference TRBV7-2 and TRBJ2-7 gives the full variable domain: GAGVSQSPSNKVTEKGKDVELRCDPISGHTALYWYRQSLGQGLEFLIYFQGNSAPDKSGLPSDRFSAERTGGSVSTLTIQRTQQEDSAVYLCASSFTSGEVYEQYFGPGTRLTVT.